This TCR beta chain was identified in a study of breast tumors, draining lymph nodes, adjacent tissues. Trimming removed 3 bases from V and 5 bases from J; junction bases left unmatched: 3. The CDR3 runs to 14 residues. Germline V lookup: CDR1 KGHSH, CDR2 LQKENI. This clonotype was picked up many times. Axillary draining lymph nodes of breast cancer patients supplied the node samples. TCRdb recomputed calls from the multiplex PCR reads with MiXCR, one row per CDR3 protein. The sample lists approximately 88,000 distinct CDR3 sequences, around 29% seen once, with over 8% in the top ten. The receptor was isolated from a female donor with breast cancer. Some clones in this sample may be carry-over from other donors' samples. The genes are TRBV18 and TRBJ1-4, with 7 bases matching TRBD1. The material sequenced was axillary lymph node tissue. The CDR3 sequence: CASSPGQYNEKLFF. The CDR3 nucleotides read TGTGCCAGCTCACCGGGACAGTACAATGAAAAACTGTTTTTT. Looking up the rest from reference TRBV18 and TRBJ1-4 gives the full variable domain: NAGVMQNPRHLVRRRGQEARLRCSPMKGHSHVYWYRQLPEEGLKFMVYLQKENIIDESGMPKERFSAEFPKEGPSILRIQQVVRGDSAAYFCASSPGQYNEKLFFGSGTQLSVL.